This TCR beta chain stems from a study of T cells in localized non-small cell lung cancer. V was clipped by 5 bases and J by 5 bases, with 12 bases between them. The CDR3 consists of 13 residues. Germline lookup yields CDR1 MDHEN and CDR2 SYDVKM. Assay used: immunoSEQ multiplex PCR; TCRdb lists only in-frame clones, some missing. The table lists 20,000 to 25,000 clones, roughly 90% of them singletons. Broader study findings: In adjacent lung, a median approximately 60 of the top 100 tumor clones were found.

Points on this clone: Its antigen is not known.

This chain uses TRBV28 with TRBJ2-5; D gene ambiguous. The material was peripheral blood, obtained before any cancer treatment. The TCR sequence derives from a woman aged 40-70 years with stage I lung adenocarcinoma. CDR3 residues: CASSTTGAETQYF. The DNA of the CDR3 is TGTGCCAGCAGTACAACTGGAGCGGAGACCCAGTACTTC.